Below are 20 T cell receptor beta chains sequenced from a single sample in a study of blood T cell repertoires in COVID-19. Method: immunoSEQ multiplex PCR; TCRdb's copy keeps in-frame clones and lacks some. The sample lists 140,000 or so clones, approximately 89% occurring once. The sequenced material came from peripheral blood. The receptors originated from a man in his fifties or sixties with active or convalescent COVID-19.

The CDR3 nucleotides are TGTGCCAGCAACCTCCGGAGGGGTCCGGAGCAGTTCTTC. This encodes CASNLRRGPEQFF. The V gene is TRBV2, the J gene TRBJ2-1, with D maybe TRBD2 (6 bases). V was trimmed by 7 bases and J by 10 bases, leaving 17 bases between them. Looked up from germline, CDR1 is SNHLY and CDR2 is FYNNEI. The CDR3 has 13 residues.

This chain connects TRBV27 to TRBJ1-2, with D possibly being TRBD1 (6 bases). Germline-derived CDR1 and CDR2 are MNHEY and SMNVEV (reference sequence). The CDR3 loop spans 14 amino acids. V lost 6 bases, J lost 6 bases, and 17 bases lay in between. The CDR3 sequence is CASRSGGRRNGYTF. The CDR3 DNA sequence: TGTGCCAGCAGGAGTGGGGGCCGACGGAATGGCTACACCTTC.

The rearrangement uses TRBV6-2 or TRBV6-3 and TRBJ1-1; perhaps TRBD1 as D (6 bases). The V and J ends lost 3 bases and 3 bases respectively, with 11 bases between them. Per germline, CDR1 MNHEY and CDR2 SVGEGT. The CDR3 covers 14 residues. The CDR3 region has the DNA TGTGCCAGCAGTTATTGGGGGCTAGACACTGAAGCTTTCTTT. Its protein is CASSYWGLDTEAFF.

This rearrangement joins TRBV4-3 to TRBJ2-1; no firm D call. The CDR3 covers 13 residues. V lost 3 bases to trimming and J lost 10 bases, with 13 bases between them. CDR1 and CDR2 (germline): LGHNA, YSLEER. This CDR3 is CASSQDFVREQFF. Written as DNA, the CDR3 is TGCGCCAGCAGCCAGGATTTCGTCAGGGAGCAGTTCTTC.

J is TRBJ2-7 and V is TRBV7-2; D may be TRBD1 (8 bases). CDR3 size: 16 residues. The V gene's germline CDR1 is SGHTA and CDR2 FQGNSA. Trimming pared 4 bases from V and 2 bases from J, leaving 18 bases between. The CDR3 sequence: CASSSHRGGHAYEQYF. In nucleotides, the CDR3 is TGTGCCAGCAGCTCCCACAGGGGGGGACATGCCTACGAGCAGTACTTC.

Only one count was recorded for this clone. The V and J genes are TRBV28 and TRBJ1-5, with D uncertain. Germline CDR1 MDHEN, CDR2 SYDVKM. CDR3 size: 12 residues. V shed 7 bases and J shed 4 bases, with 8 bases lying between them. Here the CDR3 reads CASTPGNQPQHF. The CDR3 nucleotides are TGTGCCAGCACCCCGGGGAATCAGCCCCAGCATTTT.

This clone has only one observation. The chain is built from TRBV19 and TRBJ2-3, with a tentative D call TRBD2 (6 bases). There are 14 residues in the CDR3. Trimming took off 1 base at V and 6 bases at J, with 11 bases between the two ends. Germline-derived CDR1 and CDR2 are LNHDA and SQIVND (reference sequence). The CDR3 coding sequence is TGTGCCAGTAGTATAGGCGATGGGGGGGATACGCAGTATTTT. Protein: CASSIGDGGDTQYF.

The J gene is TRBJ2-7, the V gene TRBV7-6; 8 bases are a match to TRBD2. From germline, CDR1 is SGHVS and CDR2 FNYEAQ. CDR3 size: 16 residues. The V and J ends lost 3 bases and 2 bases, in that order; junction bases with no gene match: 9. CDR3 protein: CASSFSSGRPPYEQYF. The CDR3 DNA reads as TGTGCCAGCAGCTTTTCTAGCGGGCGCCCCCCCTACGAGCAGTACTTC.

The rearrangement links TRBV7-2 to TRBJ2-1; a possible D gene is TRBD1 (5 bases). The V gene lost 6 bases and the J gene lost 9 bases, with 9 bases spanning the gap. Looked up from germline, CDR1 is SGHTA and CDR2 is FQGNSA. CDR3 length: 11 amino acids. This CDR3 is CASRTGPEQFF. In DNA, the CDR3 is TGTGCCAGCAGAACAGGACCTGAGCAGTTCTTC. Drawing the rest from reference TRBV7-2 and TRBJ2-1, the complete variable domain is GAGVSQSPSNKVTEKGKDVELRCDPISGHTALYWYRQSLGQGLEFLIYFQGNSAPDKSGLPSDRFSAERTGGSVSTLTIQRTQQEDSAVYLCASRTGPEQFFGPGTRLTVL.

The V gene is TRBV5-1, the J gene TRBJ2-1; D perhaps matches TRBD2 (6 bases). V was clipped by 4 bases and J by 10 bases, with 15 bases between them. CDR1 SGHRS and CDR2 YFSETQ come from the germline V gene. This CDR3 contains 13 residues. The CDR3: CASSAGRRWEQFF. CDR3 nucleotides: TGCGCCAGCAGCGCGGGGAGAAGGTGGGAGCAGTTCTTC. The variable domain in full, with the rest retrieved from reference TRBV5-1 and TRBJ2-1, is KAGVTQTPRYLIKTRGQQVTLSCSPISGHRSVSWYQQTPGQGLQFLFEYFSETQRNKGNFPGRFSGRQFSNSRSEMNVSTLELGDSALYLCASSAGRRWEQFFGPGTRLTVL.

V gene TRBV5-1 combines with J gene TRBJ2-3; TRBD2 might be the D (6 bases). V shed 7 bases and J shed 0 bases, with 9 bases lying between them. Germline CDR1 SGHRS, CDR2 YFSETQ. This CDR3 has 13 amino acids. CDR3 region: CASGGTSTDTQYF. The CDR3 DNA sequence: TGCGCCAGCGGCGGGACGAGCACAGATACGCAGTATTTT.

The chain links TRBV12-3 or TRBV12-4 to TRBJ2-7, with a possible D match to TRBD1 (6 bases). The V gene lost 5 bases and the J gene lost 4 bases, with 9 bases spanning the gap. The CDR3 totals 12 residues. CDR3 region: CASSRTAYEQYF. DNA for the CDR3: TGTGCCAGCAGTCGGACAGCATACGAGCAGTACTTC.

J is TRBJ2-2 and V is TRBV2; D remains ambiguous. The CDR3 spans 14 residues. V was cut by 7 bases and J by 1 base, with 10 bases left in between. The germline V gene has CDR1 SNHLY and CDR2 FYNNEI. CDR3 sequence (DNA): TGTGCCAGCACCCGAAGCCGGAACACCGGGGAGCTGTTTTTT. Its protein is CASTRSRNTGELFF.

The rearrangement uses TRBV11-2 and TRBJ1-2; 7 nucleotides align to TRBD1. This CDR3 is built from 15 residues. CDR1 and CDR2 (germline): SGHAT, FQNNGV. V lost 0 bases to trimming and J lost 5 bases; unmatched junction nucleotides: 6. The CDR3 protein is CASSLDHRGFYGYTF. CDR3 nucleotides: TGTGCCAGCAGCTTAGATCACAGGGGCTTTTATGGCTACACCTTC.

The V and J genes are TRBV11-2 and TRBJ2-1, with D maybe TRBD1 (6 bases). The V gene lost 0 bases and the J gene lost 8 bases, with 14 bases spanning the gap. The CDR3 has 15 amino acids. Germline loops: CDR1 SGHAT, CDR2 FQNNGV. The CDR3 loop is CASSLEYRVDDEQFF. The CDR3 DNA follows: TGTGCCAGCAGCTTAGAGTACAGGGTTGACGATGAGCAGTTCTTC.

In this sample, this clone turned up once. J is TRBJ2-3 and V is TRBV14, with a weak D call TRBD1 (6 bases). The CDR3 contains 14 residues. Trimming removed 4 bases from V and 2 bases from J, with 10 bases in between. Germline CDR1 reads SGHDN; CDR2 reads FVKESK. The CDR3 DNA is TGTGCCAGCAGCCCCGTGGGACACACAGATACGCAGTATTTT. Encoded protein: CASSPVGHTDTQYF.

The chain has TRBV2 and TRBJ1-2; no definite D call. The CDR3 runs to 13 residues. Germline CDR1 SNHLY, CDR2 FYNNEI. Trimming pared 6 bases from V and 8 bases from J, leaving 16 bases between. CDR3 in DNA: TGTGCCAGCAGCATCCCGCTCTCGGGGGGCTACACCTTC. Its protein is CASSIPLSGGYTF.

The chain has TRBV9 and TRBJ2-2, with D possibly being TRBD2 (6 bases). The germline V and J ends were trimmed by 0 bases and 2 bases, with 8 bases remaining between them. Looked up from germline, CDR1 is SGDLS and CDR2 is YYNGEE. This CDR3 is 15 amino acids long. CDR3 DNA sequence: TGTGCCAGCAGCGTAGGGGGGACTAACACCGGGGAGCTGTTTTTT. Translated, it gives CASSVGGTNTGELFF.

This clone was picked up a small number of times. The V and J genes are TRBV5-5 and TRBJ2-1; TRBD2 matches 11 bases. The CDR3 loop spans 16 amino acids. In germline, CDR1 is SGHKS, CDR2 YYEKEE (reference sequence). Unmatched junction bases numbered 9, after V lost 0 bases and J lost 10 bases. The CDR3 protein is CASSLVSLAGGREQFF. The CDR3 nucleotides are TGTGCCAGCAGCTTGGTTTCGCTAGCGGGAGGCAGGGAGCAGTTCTTC.

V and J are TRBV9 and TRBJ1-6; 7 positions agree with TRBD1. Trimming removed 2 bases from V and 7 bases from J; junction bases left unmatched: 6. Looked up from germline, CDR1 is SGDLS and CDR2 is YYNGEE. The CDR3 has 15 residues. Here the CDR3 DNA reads TGTGCCAGCAGCGTGAGACAGGGCGAGAATTCACCCCTCCACTTT. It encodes CASSVRQGENSPLHF.